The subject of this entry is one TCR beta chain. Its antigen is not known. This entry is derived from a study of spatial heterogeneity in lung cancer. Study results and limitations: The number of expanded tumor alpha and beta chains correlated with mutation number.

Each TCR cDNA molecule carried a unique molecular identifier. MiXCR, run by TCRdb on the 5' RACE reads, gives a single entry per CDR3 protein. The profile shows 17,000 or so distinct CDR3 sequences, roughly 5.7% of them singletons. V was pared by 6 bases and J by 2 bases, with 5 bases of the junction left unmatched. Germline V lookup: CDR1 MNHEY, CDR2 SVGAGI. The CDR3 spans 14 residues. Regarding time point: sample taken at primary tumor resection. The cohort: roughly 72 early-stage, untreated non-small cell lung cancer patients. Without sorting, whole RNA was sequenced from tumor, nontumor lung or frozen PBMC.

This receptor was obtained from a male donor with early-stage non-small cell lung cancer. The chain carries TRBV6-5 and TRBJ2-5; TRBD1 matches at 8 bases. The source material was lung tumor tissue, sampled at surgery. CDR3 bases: TGTGCCAGCAGAGACGGGACAGGTCAAGAGACCCAGTACTTC. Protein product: CASRDGTGQETQYF.